This is a list of T cell receptor beta chains from one sample in a study of cytomegalovirus exposure and HLA in healthy donors. Profiled with immunoSEQ multiplex PCR; TCRdb holds only in-frame clones, not every one. The sample has over 150,000 clones, nearly 80% seen once. Sequenced input: PBMCs. Receptors originate from a man younger than 45 in good health and CMV-seropositive. CDR3s include the opening cysteine and the closing phenylalanine or tryptophan.

v_call: TRBV10-3
cdr3_aa: CAISEFRGANEQYF

v_call: TRBV27
cdr3_aa: CASSSGTATDTQYF

v_call: TRBV28
cdr3_aa: CASSSLEPSASSTDTQYF

v_call: TRBV9
cdr3_aa: CASSPDRGLGANVLTF

v_call: TRBV15
cdr3_aa: CATSTRQGLEQYF

v_call: TRBV7-9
cdr3_aa: CASSQAEGLNEQFF

v_call: TRBV4-1
cdr3_aa: CASSPGLAGGSYEQYF

v_call: TRBV7-9
cdr3_aa: CASSLDGQNEFF

v_call: TRBV6-6
cdr3_aa: CASSFLSTDMQYF

v_call: TRBV10-1
cdr3_aa: CASSRGLAGGSSYEQYF

v_call: TRBV5-1
cdr3_aa: CASSPGQGYYQETQYF

v_call: TRBV2
cdr3_aa: CASSRGFSTDTQYF

v_call: TRBV28
cdr3_aa: CASSFPTGNRKLFF

v_call: TRBV18
cdr3_aa: CASSRDISGNTIYF

v_call: TRBV7-3
cdr3_aa: CASSLTGDLYNEQFF

v_call: TRBV5-5
cdr3_aa: CASVPRLAGQETQYF

v_call: TRBV21-1
cdr3_aa: CASTARQGQGRETQYF

v_call: TRBV6-1
cdr3_aa: CASSEDGRVAGWSQYF

v_call: TRBV28
cdr3_aa: CASSDQRQGGNQPQHF

v_call: TRBV18
cdr3_aa: CASPPGTGYSTDTQYF

v_call: TRBV25-1
cdr3_aa: CASSGGGRTEAFF

v_call: TRBV5-1
cdr3_aa: CASGYRVEETQYF

v_call: TRBV30
cdr3_aa: CAWSHTQGTNEKLFF

v_call: TRBV6-1
cdr3_aa: CASRTKQGYEQYF

v_call: TRBV5-6
cdr3_aa: CASSLNYGGIRTDTQYF

v_call: TRBV5-1
cdr3_aa: CASSSNQREGPDIQYF

v_call: TRBV5-6
cdr3_aa: CASSLGTNYGYTF

v_call: TRBV9
cdr3_aa: CASSAKLAADELFF

v_call: TRBV5-1
cdr3_aa: CASSTTGASEKLFF

v_call: TRBV19
cdr3_aa: CASRGGVSAQYF